This TCR beta chain was identified in a study of vaccination and CD4 T cells after COVID-19 (dated by TCRdb to the early 2020s). With respect to the entire study: Convalescent patients had a positive SARS-CoV-2 result on nasal swab PCR, and of these patients, under ten had mild disease and one had severe disease. In the convalescent cohort there were six males and four females, among whom were two Hispanic individuals, seven Caucasians, two Asians and one multiracial person. Participants received two doses of either the Pfizer-BioNTech BNT162b2 vaccine (n=8) or the Moderna mRNA-1273 vaccine (n=2). Post-COVID blood samples from convalescent patients were collected a median of about 100 days after diagnosis, with a range of about 30 to 170 days. Post-vaccine blood samples were collected a median of around 70 days after the second vaccine dose, ranging from roughly 13 to 241 days. For stimulating the cultures, overlapping spike peptide pools were used, derived from SARS-CoV-2 as well as from the common cold coronaviruses HCoV-NL63, HCoV-OC43 and HCoV-229E. Control cultures received a CEFX viral epitope pool as the positive control, an HIV-1 Nef peptide pool as the negative control, or no peptide. The spike-specific CD4+ TCR repertoire was compared before and after mRNA vaccination in 10 to 11 COVID-19 convalescent patients and a few infection-naive healthy vaccine recipients.

V loses 6 bases, J loses 5 bases, and the germline ends lie 10 bases apart. Taken from the germline V gene, the CDR1 and CDR2 loops are MNHEY and SVGEGT. The CDR3 has 12 amino acids, counting the end cysteine and phenylalanine. CDR3 DNA only is kept here, 36 bases in frame from base 1. Per the publication, the treatment or condition label means: roughly 10-day PBMC culture with coronavirus spike peptide pools or control peptides (ViraFEST assay). To expand antigen-specific T cells with peptide pools and then pick out the expanded clonotypes through TCR sequencing, the study relied on the ViraFEST assay. The convalescent patients' positive SARS-CoV-2 PCR tests were from March to December 2020, which was before the Alpha, Beta and Delta variants emerged in the United States. Each well held 2 million or so PBMCs cultured in IMDM containing about 5% human AB serum and roughly 9.7 IU/ml IL-2, with 8.5 to 10 ug/ml peptide pools added. On days 3 and 7, half of the culture medium was replaced with fresh IL-2-containing medium. Once the cells had been in culture for ten to eleven days, the EasySep CD4+ T cell isolation kit was used to isolate CD4+ T cells by negative selection. PBMCs were separated from whole blood using Ficoll-Paque Plus gradient centrifugation and then either used fresh or cryopreserved at -140C. Culture conditions were generally each tested in triplicate wells.

Summary of the overall study and its limitations: Nearly all vaccine-specific clones in convalescent patients (304 of 307) were mono-reactive for SARS-CoV-2 spike rather than cross-reactive with common cold coronaviruses. An increase in the median number of SARS-CoV-2-reactive clonotypes from approximately 21 after infection to roughly 36 after vaccination was observed, but the change was not found to be significant. Among the post-vaccine SARS-CoV-2-reactive clones in convalescent patients, a median around 90% showed up only after vaccination, which suggests vaccine-specific priming. The number of convalescent patients in the study was relatively small, and the study did not examine early timepoints following natural infection.

The library was prepared using PCR. DNA from cultured CD4+ T cells was subjected to TCR sequencing with the Oncomine TCR Beta short-read assay at the Johns Hopkins FTIC core. The QIAamp micro DNA kit was used to extract genomic DNA from the cultured CD4+ T cells. Oncomine TCR Beta libraries from cultured CD4+ T cells were pooled with unique dual indexes and sequenced on an Illumina iSeq 100. Under the source paper's analysis protocol: Non-productive sequences were removed, and CDR3s that did not start with C, did not end with F or W, or were shorter than 7 amino acids were discarded. Antigen-specific clonotypes were identified with the MANAFEST web application by comparing peptide-stimulated wells with reference and other culture wells. Positive clones required FDR below 0.05, an odds ratio above 5, and productive frequency above 0.1% in at least two of three replicate wells. A clonotype counted as cross-reactive if it showed significant expansion both in the SARS-CoV-2 spike wells and in at least one common cold coronavirus spike condition. CDR3 homology was assessed with Levenshtein distances (stringdist) and unrooted phylogenetic trees (ape) in R version 3.6.1. TCRdb reanalyzed the raw reads on its own, using fastp at Q25 for trimming and MiXCR for clone calling, and kept in-frame beta chains. For every CDR3 protein sequence, its rows merge into one entry that carries the most common genes and DNA. V and J calls and clone size were set by TCRdb, not the authors. The sample table shows about 12,000 distinct CDR3 sequences, and over 40% are seen once. Over 9.5% of the sample is held by the ten biggest clonotypes.

With regard to this clonotype: The target of this receptor is not known. There are no base qualities to consult, and no much larger clone falls within one base.

The TCR was taken from a human donor who had recovered from COVID-19. The rearrangement combines TRBV6-2 or TRBV6-3 with TRBJ1-2; there is no confident call for the D gene. Sample: CD4+ T cells from blood, cultured in vitro. Here the CDR3 is given as CASSLSLYGYTF. The nucleotides read TGTGCCAGCAGCCTCAGCTTATATGGCTACACCTTC.